The 27 T cell receptor beta chains below were found in one sample sequenced in a study of siplizumab effects on memory and regulatory T cells. The data were produced by immunoSEQ multiplex PCR, yet TCRdb's version contains in-frame clones alone and is incomplete. The table shows about 26,000 clones, with 70% to 85% occurring only once. The sample taken for sequencing was memory CD4+ T cells sorted from blood. Every receptor here comes from a human donor in good health.

The chain is built from TRBV6-1 and TRBJ1-2, with no clear D. Trimming pared 0 bases from V and 8 bases from J, leaving 13 bases between. The CDR3 covers 14 residues. Germline V lookup: CDR1 MNHNS, CDR2 SASEGT. CDR3: CASSEAWATRGYTF. The CDR3, as DNA: TGTGCCAGCAGTGAAGCTTGGGCCACCCGAGGCTACACCTTC.

The V and J genes are TRBV4-1 and TRBJ2-7; 7 positions match TRBD1. With V trimmed by 4 bases and J by 2 bases, 8 bases remained unmatched. The germline gives CDR1 MGHRA, CDR2 YSYEKL. The CDR3 covers 15 residues. CDR3: CASSLNRDSPYEQYF. DNA for the CDR3: TGCGCCAGCAGCCTTAACCGGGACAGCCCCTACGAGCAGTACTTC.

The chain combines TRBV7-2 with TRBJ2-3; 10 nucleotides align to TRBD2. The J segment lost 6 bases and the V segment lost 3 bases, leaving 12 bases of the junction unmatched. The CDR3 consists of 17 residues. The germline gives CDR1 SGHTA, CDR2 FQGNSA. CDR3 nucleotides: TGTGCCAGCAGCTTGGGACCTAGCGGGAGCATTGGGGATACGCAGTATTTT. Protein product: CASSLGPSGSIGDTQYF.

This chain links TRBV9 with TRBJ2-7, with 10 bases matching TRBD1. V shed 0 bases, J shed 2 bases, and the junction held 2 bases outside the gene matches. This CDR3 has 15 residues. Germline-derived CDR1 and CDR2 are SGDLS and YYNGEE. CDR3 in amino acids: CASSVGQGATYEQYF. The CDR3 nucleotides read TGTGCCAGCAGCGTAGGACAGGGGGCTACCTACGAGCAGTACTTC.

This clone was observed a few times. The V gene is TRBV19, the J gene TRBJ2-1, with 10 bases aligning to TRBD2. The germline CDR1 and CDR2 sequences are LNHDA and SQIVND (reference sequence). V was pared by 5 bases and J by 4 bases, with 8 bases of the junction left unmatched. CDR3 length equals 16 residues. The CDR3 is CASSDRIAGGYNEQFF. The CDR3 nucleotides read TGTGCCAGTAGTGACCGAATAGCGGGAGGTTACAATGAGCAGTTCTTC.

A few counts support this clone. One end of the junction varies from germline; a read error may be responsible. The CDR3 protein is CASSLGDQGYNEQFF. DNA for the CDR3: TGTGCTAGCAGCTTAGGGGACCAGGGCTACAATGAGCAGTTCTTC. The chain joins TRBV7-7 to TRBJ2-1, with D perhaps being TRBD1 or TRBD2 (5 bases each). The germline V gene has CDR1 SSHAT and CDR2 FNYEAQ (reference sequence). This CDR3 comprises 15 residues.

CDR3 in DNA: TGTGCCACCAGCAGACCGGAGTCACCAGAGACCCAGTACTTC. Amino acids: CATSRPESPETQYF. The chain carries TRBV15 and TRBJ2-5; D is uncertain. V lost 2 bases, J lost 4 bases, and 11 bases lay in between. The CDR3 extends over 14 amino acids. Looked up from germline, CDR1 is LNHNV and CDR2 is YYDKDF (reference sequence).

The genes are TRBV21-1 and TRBJ1-2. TRBV21-1 corresponds to a pseudogene. This CDR3 is built from 20 residues. This chain's CDR3 is CASSKERWWVEGRINYGYTF. DNA of the CDR3: TGTGCCAGCAGCAAAGAGAGGTGGTGGGTGGAAGGGCGTATTAACTATGGCTACACCTTC.

There are a few counts of this clone. V gene TRBV7-2 combines with J gene TRBJ2-2, with TRBD1 as a possible D gene (6 bases). V was cut by 7 bases and J by 4 bases, with 16 bases left in between. This CDR3 spans 15 amino acids. Germline CDR1 and CDR2: SGHTA and FQGNSA. The CDR3 DNA reads TGTGCCAGCACCTACCACAGGGTGGGCACCGGGGAGCTGTTTTTT. Protein product: CASTYHRVGTGELFF. Complete variable domain (other parts from reference TRBV7-2 and TRBJ2-2): GAGVSQSPSNKVTEKGKDVELRCDPISGHTALYWYRQSLGQGLEFLIYFQGNSAPDKSGLPSDRFSAERTGGSVSTLTIQRTQQEDSAVYLCASTYHRVGTGELFFGEGSRLTVL.

V is TRBV2 and J is TRBJ2-7; TRBD2 matches at 7 bases. V lost 7 bases, J lost 2 bases, and 14 bases stayed unmatched. This CDR3 comprises 16 residues. In germline, CDR1 is SNHLY, CDR2 FYNNEI. DNA of the CDR3: TGTGCCAGCACCCCAGGGAGGCTAGCGGACACCTACGAGCAGTACTTC. This gives the protein CASTPGRLADTYEQYF.

The chain links TRBV7-2 to TRBJ1-1, with D perhaps matching TRBD1 (6 bases). The CDR3 has 17 residues. Germline-derived CDR1 and CDR2 are SGHTA and FQGNSA. The V gene lost 4 bases and the J gene lost 0 bases, with 18 bases spanning the gap. In DNA, the CDR3 is TGTGCCAGCAGCTCAGGTCCCCCGACAGGATTGAACACTGAAGCTTTCTTT. Translated: CASSSGPPTGLNTEAFF.

The rearrangement joins TRBV5-1 to TRBJ2-7; TRBD2 matches 10 bases. With V trimmed by 0 bases and J by 1 base, 4 bases remained unmatched. The CDR3 loop spans 16 amino acids. The V gene's germline CDR1 is SGHRS and CDR2 YFSETQ. CDR3 nucleotides: TGCGCCAGCAGCTTGGTCGGACTAGCGGATTCCTACGAGCAGTACTTC. Encoded protein: CASSLVGLADSYEQYF.

The chain employs TRBV5-1 and TRBJ1-2; D gene ambiguous. V was cut by 0 bases and J by 4 bases, with 7 bases left in between. CDR1 is SGHRS and CDR2 is YFSETQ in the germline V gene. The CDR3 consists of 13 residues. CDR3 residues: CASSLEQSYGYTF. The CDR3 DNA reads TGCGCCAGCAGCTTGGAACAGTCCTATGGCTACACCTTC. Complete variable domain (other parts from reference TRBV5-1 and TRBJ1-2): KAGVTQTPRYLIKTRGQQVTLSCSPISGHRSVSWYQQTPGQGLQFLFEYFSETQRNKGNFPGRFSGRQFSNSRSEMNVSTLELGDSALYLCASSLEQSYGYTFGSGTRLTVV.

The chain links TRBV19 to TRBJ2-7; 11 nucleotides align to TRBD2. CDR1 and CDR2 from the germline V gene are LNHDA and SQIVND (reference sequence). J was trimmed by 4 bases and V by 5 bases; bases with no gene match: 7. This CDR3 comprises 15 residues. The CDR3 coding sequence is TGTGCCAGTAGTCCATCCGGGACTAGCGGATACGAGCAGTACTTC. Protein sequence: CASSPSGTSGYEQYF.

The J gene is TRBJ1-2, the V gene TRBV14; D may be TRBD1 (6 bases). This CDR3 comprises 14 residues. The ends were cut back, 3 bases at V and 5 bases at J, with 13 bases in the middle. The germline CDR1 and CDR2 sequences are SGHDN and FVKESK. CDR3 in amino acids: CASSQIGTPYGYTF. CDR3 coding DNA: TGTGCCAGCAGCCAGATCGGGACACCGTATGGCTACACCTTC.

The J gene is TRBJ2-3, the V gene TRBV5-1; 11 bases fit TRBD1. The V gene end was trimmed by 5 bases and the J gene end by 5 bases; junction bases not matched to a gene: 7. This CDR3 contains 15 residues. The germline V gene has CDR1 SGHRS and CDR2 YFSETQ. Here the CDR3 DNA reads TGCGCCAGCAGTCGCGGACAGGGGGCTGGAGATACGCAGTATTTT. This sequence encodes CASSRGQGAGDTQYF.

This clone was seen a single time. The chain is built from TRBV28 and TRBJ1-4, with 10 bases fitting TRBD1. The CDR3 length is 15 residues. CDR1 is MDHEN and CDR2 is SYDVKM in the germline V gene. V shed 8 bases, J shed 7 bases, and the junction held 10 bases outside the gene matches. CDR3 sequence: CASRIPGQGPEKLFF. The CDR3, as DNA: TGTGCCAGCCGCATACCGGGACAGGGGCCTGAAAAACTGTTTTTT.

The V and J genes are TRBV5-6 and TRBJ2-7; D ambiguous. Trimming stripped 1 base from V and 0 bases from J, with 2 bases between. Germline-derived CDR1 and CDR2 are SGHDT and YYEEEE. The length of the CDR3 is 12 residues. CDR3 in DNA: TGTGCCAGCAGCTTGAACTCCTACGAGCAGTACTTC. Protein product: CASSLNSYEQYF.

The rearrangement joins TRBV5-1 to TRBJ2-7; 9 nucleotides align to TRBD2. V gave up 7 bases and J gave up 6 bases; unmatched junction bases: 23. The germline gives CDR1 SGHRS, CDR2 YFSETQ. The CDR3 runs 18 residues. This chain's CDR3 is CASRRQRSGSSPGGEQYF. The CDR3 DNA sequence: TGCGCCAGCCGTCGCCAACGTAGCGGGAGTTCCCCCGGGGGCGAGCAGTACTTC.

The V gene is TRBV28, the J gene TRBJ2-7, with 7 bases that match TRBD2. The CDR3 is 15 residues long. CDR1 is MDHEN, CDR2 SYDVKM, per germline. The junction had 9 bases not matched to a gene; V was cut back by 3 bases and J by 4 bases. The CDR3 reads CASSFLGGRVYEQYF. Written as DNA, the CDR3 is TGTGCCAGCAGTTTTTTGGGGGGGAGGGTTTACGAGCAGTACTTC.

This clone was counted a single time. The DNA for the CDR3 is TGTGCCAGCAGTTCAGGGGTTAGCACAGATACGCAGTATTTT. Amino acid sequence: CASSSGVSTDTQYF. V and J are TRBV6-1 and TRBJ2-3; tentatively, D is TRBD1 (6 bases). Germline V gene data show CDR1 as MNHNS and CDR2 as SASEGT. The CDR3 consists of 14 residues. V gave up 5 bases and J gave up 0 bases, with 9 bases separating them.

The V and J genes are TRBV5-1 and TRBJ1-2, with 7 bases that match TRBD1. This CDR3 is built from 14 residues. The J segment lost 6 bases and the V segment lost 4 bases, leaving 9 bases of the junction unmatched. CDR1 is SGHRS and CDR2 is YFSETQ in the germline V gene. CDR3 in amino acids: CASSPGQVGDGYTF. Here the CDR3 DNA reads TGCGCCAGCAGCCCCGGACAGGTTGGCGATGGCTACACCTTC.

The chain couples TRBV27 to TRBJ2-5; 10 bases match TRBD2. The CDR3 contains 16 residues. J lost 4 bases, V lost 4 bases, and 9 bases had no gene match. Germline values: CDR1 MNHEY, CDR2 SMNVEV (reference sequence). CDR3 amino acids: CASSSPSGSRRETQYF. The DNA of the CDR3 is TGTGCCAGCAGTTCCCCTAGCGGGAGTAGGCGAGAGACCCAGTACTTC.

The genes are TRBV11-1 and TRBJ2-5, with 10 bases matching TRBD1. The CDR3 extends over 16 amino acids. Germline V gives CDR1 SGHAT, CDR2 FQDESV (reference sequence). With 5 bases clipped from V and 5 bases from J, the junction kept 11 bases outside the gene matches. The CDR3 nucleotides are TGTGCCAGCAGCCAAGTGGGGACAGGGGCAGGGGAGACCCAGTACTTC. Amino acids: CASSQVGTGAGETQYF.

The V gene is TRBV5-6, the J gene TRBJ1-1, with 9 bases lining up with TRBD1. Germline CDR1 SGHDT, CDR2 YYEEEE. The junction had 4 bases not matched to a gene; V was cut back by 3 bases and J by 1 base. CDR3 length equals 15 residues. The CDR3 reads CASSYGTGKNTEAFF. The DNA for the CDR3 is TGTGCCAGCAGCTATGGGACAGGGAAGAACACTGAAGCTTTCTTT.

The chain joins TRBV4-3 to TRBJ2-5; 10 bases are shared with TRBD1. This CDR3 region has 13 residues. The germline V gene has CDR1 LGHNA and CDR2 YSLEER. The J segment lost 5 bases and the V segment lost 4 bases, leaving 1 base of the junction unmatched. The CDR3: CASSRGQGETQYF. In DNA form, the CDR3 reads TGCGCCAGCAGCCGGGGACAGGGGGAGACCCAGTACTTC.

The V gene is TRBV5-1, the J gene TRBJ2-2; a weak D match, TRBD2 (7 bases). V was trimmed by 4 bases and J by 3 bases, leaving 13 bases between them. The CDR3 consists of 15 residues. Germline CDR1 is SGHRS and CDR2 is YFSETQ. This chain's CDR3 is CASSGRGGDTGELFF. CDR3 bases: TGCGCCAGCAGCGGAAGGGGGGGCGACACCGGGGAGCTGTTTTTT.